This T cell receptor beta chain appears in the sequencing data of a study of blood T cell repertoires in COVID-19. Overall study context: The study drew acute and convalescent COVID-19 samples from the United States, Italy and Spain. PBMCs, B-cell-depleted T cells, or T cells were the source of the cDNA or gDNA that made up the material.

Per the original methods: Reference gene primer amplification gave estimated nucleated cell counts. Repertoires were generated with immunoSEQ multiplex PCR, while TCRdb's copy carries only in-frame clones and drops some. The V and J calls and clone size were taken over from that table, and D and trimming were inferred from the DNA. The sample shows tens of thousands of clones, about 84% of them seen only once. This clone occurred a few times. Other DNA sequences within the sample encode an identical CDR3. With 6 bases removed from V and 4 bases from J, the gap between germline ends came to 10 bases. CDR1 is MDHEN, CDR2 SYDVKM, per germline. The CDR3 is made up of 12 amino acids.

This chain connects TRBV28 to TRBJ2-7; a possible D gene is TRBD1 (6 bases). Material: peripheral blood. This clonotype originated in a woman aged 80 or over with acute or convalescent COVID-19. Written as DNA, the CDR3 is TGTGCCAGCAGCCTGACAGGTTACGAGCAGTACTTC. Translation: CASSLTGYEQYF.